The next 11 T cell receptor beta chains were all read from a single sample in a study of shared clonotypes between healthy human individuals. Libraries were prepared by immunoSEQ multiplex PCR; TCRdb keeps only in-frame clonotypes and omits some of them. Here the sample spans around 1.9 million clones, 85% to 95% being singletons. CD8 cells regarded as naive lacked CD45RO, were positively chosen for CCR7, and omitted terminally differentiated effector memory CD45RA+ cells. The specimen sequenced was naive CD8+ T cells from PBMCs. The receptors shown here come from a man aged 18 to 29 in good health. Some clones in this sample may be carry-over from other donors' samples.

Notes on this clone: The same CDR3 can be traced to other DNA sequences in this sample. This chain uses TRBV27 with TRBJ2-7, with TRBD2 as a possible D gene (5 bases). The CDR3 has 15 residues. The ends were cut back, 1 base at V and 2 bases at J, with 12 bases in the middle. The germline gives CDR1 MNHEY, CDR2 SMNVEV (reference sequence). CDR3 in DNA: TGTGCCAGCAGTTTATTATCGGGGTCCCCCTACGAGCAGTACTTC. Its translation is CASSLLSGSPYEQYF.

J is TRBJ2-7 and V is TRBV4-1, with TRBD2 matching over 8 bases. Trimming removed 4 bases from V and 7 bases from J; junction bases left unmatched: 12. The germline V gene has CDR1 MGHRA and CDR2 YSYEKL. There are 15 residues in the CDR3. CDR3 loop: CASSPTTGRAQEQYF. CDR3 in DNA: TGCGCCAGCAGCCCGACGACCGGGAGGGCTCAAGAGCAGTACTTC.

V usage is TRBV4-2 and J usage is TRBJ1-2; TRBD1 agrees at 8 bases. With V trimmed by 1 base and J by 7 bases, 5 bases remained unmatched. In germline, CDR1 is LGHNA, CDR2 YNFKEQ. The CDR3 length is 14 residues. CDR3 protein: CASSQGSGGSGYTF. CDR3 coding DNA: TGTGCCAGCAGCCAAGGGTCAGGGGGCAGTGGCTACACCTTC.

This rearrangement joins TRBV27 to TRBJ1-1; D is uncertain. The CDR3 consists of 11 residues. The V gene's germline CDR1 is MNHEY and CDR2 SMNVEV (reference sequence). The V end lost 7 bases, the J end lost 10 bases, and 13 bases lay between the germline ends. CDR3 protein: CASIGYLGAFF. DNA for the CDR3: TGTGCCAGCATAGGCTACCTTGGAGCTTTCTTT.

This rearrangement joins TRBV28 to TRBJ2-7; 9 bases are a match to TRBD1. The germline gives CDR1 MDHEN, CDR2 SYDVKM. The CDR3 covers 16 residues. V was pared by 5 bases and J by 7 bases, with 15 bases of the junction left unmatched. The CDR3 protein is CASSQSTYRGPGEQYF. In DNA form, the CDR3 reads TGTGCCAGCAGTCAATCAACCTACAGGGGGCCGGGGGAGCAGTACTTC.

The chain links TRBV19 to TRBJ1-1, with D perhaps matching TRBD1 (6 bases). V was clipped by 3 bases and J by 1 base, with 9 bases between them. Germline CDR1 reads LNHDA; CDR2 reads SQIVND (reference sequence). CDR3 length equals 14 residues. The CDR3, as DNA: TGTGCCAGTAGTATGGGACACCCGAACACTGAAGCTTTCTTT. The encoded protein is CASSMGHPNTEAFF.

For the CDR3, the DNA is TGCGCCAGCAGCCAAGCGCAGGGACTGGAGTACGAGCAGTACTTC. It encodes CASSQAQGLEYEQYF. The chain uses TRBV4-1 and TRBJ2-7; tentatively, D is TRBD2 (6 bases). CDR1 and CDR2 (germline): MGHRA, YSYEKL. The CDR3 totals 15 residues. V lost 1 base and J lost 4, with 14 bases in between.

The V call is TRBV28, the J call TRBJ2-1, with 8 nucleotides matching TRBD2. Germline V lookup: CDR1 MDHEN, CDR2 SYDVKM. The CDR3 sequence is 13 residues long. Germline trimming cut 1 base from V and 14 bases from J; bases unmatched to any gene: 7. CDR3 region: CASSLYPGREEFF. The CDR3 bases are TGTGCCAGCAGTTTATACCCCGGGCGGGAGGAGTTCTTC. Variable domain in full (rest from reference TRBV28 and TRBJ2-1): DVKVTQSSRYLVKRTGEKVFLECVQDMDHENMFWYRQDPGLGLRLIYFSYDVKMKEKGDIPEGYSVSREKKERFSLILESASTNQTSMYLCASSLYPGREEFFGPGTRLTVL.

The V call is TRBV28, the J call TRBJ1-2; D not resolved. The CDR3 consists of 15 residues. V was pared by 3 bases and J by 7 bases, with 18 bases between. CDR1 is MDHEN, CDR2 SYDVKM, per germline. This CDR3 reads CASSLGAGHYSGYTF. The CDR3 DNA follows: TGTGCCAGCAGTTTGGGAGCAGGCCACTATAGTGGCTACACCTTC.

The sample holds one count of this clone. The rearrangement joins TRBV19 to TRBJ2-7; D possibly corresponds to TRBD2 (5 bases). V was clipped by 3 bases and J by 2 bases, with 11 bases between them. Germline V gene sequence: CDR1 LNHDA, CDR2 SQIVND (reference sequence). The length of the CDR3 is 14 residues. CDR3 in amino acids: CASSILASTYEQYF. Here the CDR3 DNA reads TGTGCCAGTAGTATTCTAGCCTCAACCTACGAGCAGTACTTC.

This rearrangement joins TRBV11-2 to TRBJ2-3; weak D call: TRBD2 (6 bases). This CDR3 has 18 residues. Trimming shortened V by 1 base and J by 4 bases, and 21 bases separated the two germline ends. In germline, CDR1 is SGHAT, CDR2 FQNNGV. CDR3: CASSLVSISGGWADTQYF. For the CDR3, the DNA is TGTGCCAGCAGCTTAGTCTCGATTAGCGGAGGGTGGGCAGATACGCAGTATTTT.